This T cell receptor beta chain was sequenced during a study of blood T cell repertoires in COVID-19. About the research overall: Italy, Spain and the United States were the sources of the convalescent and acute COVID-19 samples. PBMCs, B-cell-depleted T cells, or T cells were the source of the cDNA or gDNA that made up the material.

Under the authors' procedure: Reference gene primer amplification in the assay estimated nucleated cell counts. Profiling relied on immunoSEQ multiplex PCR, and the TCRdb table lists in-frame clones only, not all of them. Clonal size and the V and J genes are those of that table, whereas D and trimming came from the DNA. The data hold about 280,000 clones, with around 86% observed a single time. The sample taken for sequencing was peripheral blood. The source of this sequence is a human donor in a cohort sampled during active COVID-19.

The chain's CDR3 is CASSLIGSNEQFF. CDR3 DNA: TGTGCCAGCAGTTTAATCGGGTCCAATGAGCAGTTCTTC. The chain uses TRBV27 and TRBJ2-1; D unresolved. Trimming stripped 2 bases from V and 6 bases from J, with 8 bases between. The germline CDR1 and CDR2 sequences are MNHEY and SMNVEV (reference sequence). The CDR3 spans 13 residues.